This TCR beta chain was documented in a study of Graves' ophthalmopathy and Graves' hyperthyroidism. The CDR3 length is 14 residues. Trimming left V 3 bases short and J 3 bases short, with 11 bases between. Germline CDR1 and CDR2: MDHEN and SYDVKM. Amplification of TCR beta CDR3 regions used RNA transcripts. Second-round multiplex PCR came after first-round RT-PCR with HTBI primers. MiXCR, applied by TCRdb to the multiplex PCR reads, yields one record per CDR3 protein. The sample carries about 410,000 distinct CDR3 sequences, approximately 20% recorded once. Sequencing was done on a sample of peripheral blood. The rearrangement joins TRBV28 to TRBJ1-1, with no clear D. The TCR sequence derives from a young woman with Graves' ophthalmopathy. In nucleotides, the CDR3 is TGTGCCAGCAGTTTTCGAGAGTATCACACTGAAGCTTTCTTT. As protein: CASSFREYHTEAFF.